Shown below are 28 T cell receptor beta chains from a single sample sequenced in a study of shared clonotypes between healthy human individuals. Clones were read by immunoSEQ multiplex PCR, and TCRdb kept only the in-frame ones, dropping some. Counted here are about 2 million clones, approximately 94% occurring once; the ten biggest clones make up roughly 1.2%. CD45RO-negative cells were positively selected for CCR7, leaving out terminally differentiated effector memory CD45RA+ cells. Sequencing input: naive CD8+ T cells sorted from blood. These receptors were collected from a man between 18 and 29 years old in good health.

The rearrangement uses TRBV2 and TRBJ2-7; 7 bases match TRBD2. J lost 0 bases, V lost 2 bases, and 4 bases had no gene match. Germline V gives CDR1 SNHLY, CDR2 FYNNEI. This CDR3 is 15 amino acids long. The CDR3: CASSESGGSSYEQYF. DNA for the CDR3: TGTGCCAGCAGTGAATCGGGGGGTAGCTCCTACGAGCAGTACTTC.

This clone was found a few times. The CDR3 protein is CASSLVPGEGNTEAFF. CDR3 nucleotides: TGTGCCAGCAGCTTAGTTCCAGGGGAGGGGAACACTGAAGCTTTCTTT. The V gene is TRBV11-2, the J gene TRBJ1-1; weak D call: TRBD1 (6 bases). The CDR3 is 16 amino acids. CDR1 and CDR2 (germline): SGHAT, FQNNGV. Deletions cut 1 base from V and 1 base from J, with 13 bases between.

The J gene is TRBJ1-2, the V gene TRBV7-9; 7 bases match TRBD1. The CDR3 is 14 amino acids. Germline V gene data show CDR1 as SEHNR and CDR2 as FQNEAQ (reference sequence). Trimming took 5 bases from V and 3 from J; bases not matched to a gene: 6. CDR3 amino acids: CASSPTGSHYGYTF. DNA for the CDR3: TGTGCCAGCAGCCCGACAGGGTCCCACTATGGCTACACCTTC. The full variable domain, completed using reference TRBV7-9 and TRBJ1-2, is DTGVSQNPRHKITKRGQNVTFRCDPISEHNRLYWYRQTLGQGPEFLTYFQNEAQLEKSRLLSDRFSAERPKGSFSTLEIQRTEQGDSAMYLCASSPTGSHYGYTFGSGTRLTVV.

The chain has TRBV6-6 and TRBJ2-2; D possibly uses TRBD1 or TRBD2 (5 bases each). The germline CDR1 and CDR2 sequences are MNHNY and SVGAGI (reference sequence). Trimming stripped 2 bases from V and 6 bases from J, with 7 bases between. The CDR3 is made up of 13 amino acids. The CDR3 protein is CASSYGGSGELFF. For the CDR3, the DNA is TGTGCCAGCAGTTACGGGGGATCCGGGGAGCTGTTTTTT.

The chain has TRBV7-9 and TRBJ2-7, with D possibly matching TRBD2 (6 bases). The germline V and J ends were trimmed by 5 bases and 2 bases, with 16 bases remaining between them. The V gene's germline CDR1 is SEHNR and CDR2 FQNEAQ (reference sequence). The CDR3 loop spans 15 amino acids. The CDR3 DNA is TGTGCCAGCAGCAACGGGCTAGCGATCGCCTACGAGCAGTACTTC. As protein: CASSNGLAIAYEQYF.

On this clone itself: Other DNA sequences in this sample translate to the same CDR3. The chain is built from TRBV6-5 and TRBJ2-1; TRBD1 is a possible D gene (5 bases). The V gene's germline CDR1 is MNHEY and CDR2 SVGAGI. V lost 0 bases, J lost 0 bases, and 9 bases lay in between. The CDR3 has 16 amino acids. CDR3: CASSYSGQSSYNEQFF. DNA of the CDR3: TGTGCCAGCAGTTACTCGGGGCAGAGCTCCTACAATGAGCAGTTCTTC.

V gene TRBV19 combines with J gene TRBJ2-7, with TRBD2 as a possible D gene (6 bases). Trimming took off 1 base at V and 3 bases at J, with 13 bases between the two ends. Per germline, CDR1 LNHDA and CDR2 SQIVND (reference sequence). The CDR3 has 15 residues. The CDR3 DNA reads TGTGCCAGTAGTATAGCGGGCGGGGAGCACTACGAGCAGTACTTC. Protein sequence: CASSIAGGEHYEQYF.

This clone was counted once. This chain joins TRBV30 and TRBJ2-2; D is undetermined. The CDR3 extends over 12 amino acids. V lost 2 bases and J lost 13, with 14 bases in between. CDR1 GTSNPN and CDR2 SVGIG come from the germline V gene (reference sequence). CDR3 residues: CAWSPDKVGLFF. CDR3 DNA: TGTGCCTGGAGTCCCGACAAGGTTGGGCTGTTTTTT. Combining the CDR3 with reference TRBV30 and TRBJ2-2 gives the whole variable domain SQTIHQWPATLVQPVGSPLSLECTVEGTSNPNLYWYRQAAGRGLQLLFYSVGIGQISSEVPQNLSASRPQDRQFILSSKKLLLSDSGFYLCAWSPDKVGLFFGEGSRLTVL.

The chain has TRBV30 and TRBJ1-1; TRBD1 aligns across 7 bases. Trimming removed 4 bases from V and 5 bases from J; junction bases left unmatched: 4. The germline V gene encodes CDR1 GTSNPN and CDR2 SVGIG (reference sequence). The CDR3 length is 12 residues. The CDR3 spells CAWTLTGTEAFF. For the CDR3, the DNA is TGTGCCTGGACACTGACAGGGACTGAAGCTTTCTTT.

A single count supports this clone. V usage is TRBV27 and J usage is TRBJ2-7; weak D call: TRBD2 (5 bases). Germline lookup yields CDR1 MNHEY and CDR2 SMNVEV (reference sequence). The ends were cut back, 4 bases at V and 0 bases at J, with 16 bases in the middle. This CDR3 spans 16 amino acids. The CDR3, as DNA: TGTGCCAGCAGTTCTTCTGAGACTATCAACTCCTACGAGCAGTACTTC. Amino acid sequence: CASSSSETINSYEQYF.

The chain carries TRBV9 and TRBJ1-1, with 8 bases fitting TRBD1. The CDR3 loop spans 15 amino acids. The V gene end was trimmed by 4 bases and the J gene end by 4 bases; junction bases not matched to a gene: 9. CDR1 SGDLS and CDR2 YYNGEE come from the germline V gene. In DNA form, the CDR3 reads TGTGCCAGCAGCTTGACCGGGACAGGCTTCACTGAAGCTTTCTTT. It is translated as CASSLTGTGFTEAFF.

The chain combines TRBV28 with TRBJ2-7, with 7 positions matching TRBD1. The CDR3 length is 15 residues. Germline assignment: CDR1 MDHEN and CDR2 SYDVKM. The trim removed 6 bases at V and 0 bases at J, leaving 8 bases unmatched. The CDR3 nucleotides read TGTGCCAGCAGACCTACGACAGGGCCCTCCTACGAGCAGTACTTC. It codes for CASRPTTGPSYEQYF. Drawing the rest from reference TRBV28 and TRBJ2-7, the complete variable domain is DVKVTQSSRYLVKRTGEKVFLECVQDMDHENMFWYRQDPGLGLRLIYFSYDVKMKEKGDIPEGYSVSREKKERFSLILESASTNQTSMYLCASRPTTGPSYEQYFGPGTRLTVT.

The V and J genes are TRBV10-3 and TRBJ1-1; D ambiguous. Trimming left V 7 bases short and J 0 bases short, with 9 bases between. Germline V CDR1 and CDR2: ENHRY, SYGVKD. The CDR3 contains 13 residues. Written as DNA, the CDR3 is TGTGCCATCACAGTCAGCTTGAACACTGAAGCTTTCTTT. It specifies CAITVSLNTEAFF.

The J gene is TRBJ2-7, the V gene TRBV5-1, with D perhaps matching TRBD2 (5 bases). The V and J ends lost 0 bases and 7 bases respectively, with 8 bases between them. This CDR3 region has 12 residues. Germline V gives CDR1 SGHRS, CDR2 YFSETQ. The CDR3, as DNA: TGCGCCAGCAGCTTGGCCTCGGGGGAGCAGTACTTC. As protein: CASSLASGEQYF.

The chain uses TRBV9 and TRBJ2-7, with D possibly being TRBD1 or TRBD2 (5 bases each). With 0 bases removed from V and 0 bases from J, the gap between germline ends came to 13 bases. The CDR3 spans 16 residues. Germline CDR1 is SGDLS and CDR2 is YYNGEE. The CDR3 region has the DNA TGTGCCAGCAGCGTAGGAGGGGCCCCAAGCTCCTACGAGCAGTACTTC. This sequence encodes CASSVGGAPSSYEQYF.

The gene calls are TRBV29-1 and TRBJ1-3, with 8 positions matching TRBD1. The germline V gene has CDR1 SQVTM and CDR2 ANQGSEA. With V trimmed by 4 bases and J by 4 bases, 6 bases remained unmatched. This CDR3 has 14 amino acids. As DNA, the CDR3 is TGCAGCGTTGTCGGACAGGGTACCGGAAACACCATATATTTT. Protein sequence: CSVVGQGTGNTIYF.

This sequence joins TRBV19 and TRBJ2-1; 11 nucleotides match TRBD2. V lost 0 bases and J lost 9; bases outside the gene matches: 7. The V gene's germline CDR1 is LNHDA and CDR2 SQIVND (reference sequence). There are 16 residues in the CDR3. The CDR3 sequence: CASSIDMGLAGGEQFF. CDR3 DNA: TGTGCCAGTAGTATAGATATGGGGCTAGCGGGGGGTGAGCAGTTCTTC.

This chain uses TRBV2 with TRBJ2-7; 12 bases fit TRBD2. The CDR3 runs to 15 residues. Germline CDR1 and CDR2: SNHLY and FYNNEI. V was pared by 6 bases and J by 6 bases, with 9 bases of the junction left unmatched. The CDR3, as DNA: TGTGCCAGCAGCCCCGGACTAGCGGGATTCGGCGAGCAGTACTTC. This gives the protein CASSPGLAGFGEQYF.

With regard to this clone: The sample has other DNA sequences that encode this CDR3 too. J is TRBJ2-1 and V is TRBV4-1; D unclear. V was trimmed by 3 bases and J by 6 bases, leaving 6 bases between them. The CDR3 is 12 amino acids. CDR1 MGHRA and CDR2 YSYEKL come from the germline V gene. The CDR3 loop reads CASSQSLNEQFF. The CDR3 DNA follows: TGCGCCAGCAGCCAGAGTCTCAATGAGCAGTTCTTC.

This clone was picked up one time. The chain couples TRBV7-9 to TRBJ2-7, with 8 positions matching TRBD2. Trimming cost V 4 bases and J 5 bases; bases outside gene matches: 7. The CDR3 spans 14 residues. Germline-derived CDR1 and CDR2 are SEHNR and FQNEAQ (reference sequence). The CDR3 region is CASSSGTSNHEQYF. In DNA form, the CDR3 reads TGTGCCAGCAGCTCCGGGACTAGTAACCACGAGCAGTACTTC.

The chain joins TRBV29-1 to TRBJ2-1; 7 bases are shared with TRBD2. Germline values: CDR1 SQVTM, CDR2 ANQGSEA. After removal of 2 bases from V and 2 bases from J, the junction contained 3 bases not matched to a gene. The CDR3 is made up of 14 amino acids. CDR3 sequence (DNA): TGCAGCGTTGAAAGTCGGGGGGCCTACAATGAGCAGTTCTTC. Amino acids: CSVESRGAYNEQFF.

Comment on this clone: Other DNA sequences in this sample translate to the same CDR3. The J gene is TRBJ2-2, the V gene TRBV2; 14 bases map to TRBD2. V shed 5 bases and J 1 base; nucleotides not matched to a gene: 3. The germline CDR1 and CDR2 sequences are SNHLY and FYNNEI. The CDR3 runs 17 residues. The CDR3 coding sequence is TGTGCCAGCAGTCCCGGACTAGCGGGGGGGAACACCGGGGAGCTGTTTTTT. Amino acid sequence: CASSPGLAGGNTGELFF.

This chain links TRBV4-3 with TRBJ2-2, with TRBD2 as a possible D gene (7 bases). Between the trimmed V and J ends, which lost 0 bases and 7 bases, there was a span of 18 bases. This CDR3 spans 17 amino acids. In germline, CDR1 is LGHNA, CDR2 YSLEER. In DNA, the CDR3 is TGCGCCAGCAGCCAAGATGAAGGGGGAGGGCCCGTCGGGGAGCTGTTTTTT. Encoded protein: CASSQDEGGGPVGELFF.

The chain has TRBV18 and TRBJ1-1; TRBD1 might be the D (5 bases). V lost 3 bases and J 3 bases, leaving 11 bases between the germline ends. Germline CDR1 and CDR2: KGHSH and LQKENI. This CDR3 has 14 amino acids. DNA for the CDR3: TGTGCCAGCTCACCGACAGACCCTTACACTGAAGCTTTCTTT. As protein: CASSPTDPYTEAFF.

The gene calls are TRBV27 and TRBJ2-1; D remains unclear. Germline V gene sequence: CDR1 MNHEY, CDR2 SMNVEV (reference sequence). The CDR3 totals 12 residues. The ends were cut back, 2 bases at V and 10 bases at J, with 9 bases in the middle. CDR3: CASSLAVGEQFF. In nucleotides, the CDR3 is TGTGCCAGCAGTTTAGCGGTGGGCGAGCAGTTCTTC.

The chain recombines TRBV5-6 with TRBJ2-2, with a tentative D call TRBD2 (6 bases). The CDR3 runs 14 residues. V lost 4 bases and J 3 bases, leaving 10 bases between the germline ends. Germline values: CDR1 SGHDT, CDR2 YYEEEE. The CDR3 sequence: CASSPGAYTGELFF. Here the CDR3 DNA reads TGTGCCAGCAGCCCGGGAGCCTACACCGGGGAGCTGTTTTTT.

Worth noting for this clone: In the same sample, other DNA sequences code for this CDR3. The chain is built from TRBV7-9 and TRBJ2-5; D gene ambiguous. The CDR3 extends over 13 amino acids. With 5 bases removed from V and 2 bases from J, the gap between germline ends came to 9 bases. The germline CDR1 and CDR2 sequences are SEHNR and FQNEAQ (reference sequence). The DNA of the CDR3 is TGTGCCAGCAGCCCATCAAATCAAGAGACCCAGTACTTC. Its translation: CASSPSNQETQYF.

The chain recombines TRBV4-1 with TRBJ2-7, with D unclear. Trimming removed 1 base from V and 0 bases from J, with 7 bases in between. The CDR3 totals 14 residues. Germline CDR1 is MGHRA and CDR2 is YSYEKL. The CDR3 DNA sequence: TGCGCCAGCAGCCAAGGACCCCTCTCCTACGAGCAGTACTTC. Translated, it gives CASSQGPLSYEQYF.